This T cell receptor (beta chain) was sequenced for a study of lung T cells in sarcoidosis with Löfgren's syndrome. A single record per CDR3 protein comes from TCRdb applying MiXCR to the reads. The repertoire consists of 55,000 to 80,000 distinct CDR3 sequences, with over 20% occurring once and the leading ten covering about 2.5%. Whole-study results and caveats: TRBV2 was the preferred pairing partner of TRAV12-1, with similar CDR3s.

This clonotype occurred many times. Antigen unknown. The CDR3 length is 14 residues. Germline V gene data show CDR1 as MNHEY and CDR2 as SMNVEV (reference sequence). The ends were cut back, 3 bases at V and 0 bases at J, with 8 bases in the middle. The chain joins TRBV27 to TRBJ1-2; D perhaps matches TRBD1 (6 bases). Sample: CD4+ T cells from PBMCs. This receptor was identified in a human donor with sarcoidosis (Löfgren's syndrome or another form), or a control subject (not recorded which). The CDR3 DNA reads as TGTGCCAGCAGTTTCGCAGGGGCTAACTATGGCTACACCTTC. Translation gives CASSFAGANYGYTF.